This TCR beta chain was identified during a study of shared clonotypes between healthy human individuals (dated by TCRdb to 2018 to 2020). The study in broad terms: Three men and two women, aged 18 to 49 years, made up the cohort. Leukapheresis yielded between about 0.94 and 8.9 billion PBMCs per donor. To estimate repertoire size and how much clonotype sharing occurs between individuals, the study deeply sequenced the blood TCR repertoires of several healthy adults. To increase sequencing depth and limit assay-specific biases, TCR repertoire library preparation and sequencing were carried out by different laboratories using diverse techniques. For each donor, three plates each were used for CD4 naive and CD4 memory, two plates were used for CD8 naive, and one plate was used for CD8 memory. The full study reports these points: Compared with non-shared clonotypes, clonotypes shared by all four sorted-subset donors had higher generation probabilities. Incomplete sequencing was indicated by rarefaction of sorted-subset datasets, despite the large sequencing depth. The genetic and exposure-history diversity represented was limited by the small number of donors. Larger estimated clonotype richness was generally found for naive subsets than for memory subsets. When several donors were compared, the shared fraction of clonotypes was around 5% for naive CD4, around 3.5% for naive CD8, roughly 2.3% for memory CD4, and about 0.36% for memory CD8. Sampling was restricted to blood, and TCR repertoires in tissues likely differ from the TCR repertoires found in blood. Pairwise subsampling led to the expectation that sequencing depth would affect the degree of clonotype sharing among donors.

Using the deep immunoSEQ assay, TCR CDR3 regions were amplified from genomic DNA by multiplex PCR. For each cell subset, the extracted genomic DNA was distributed evenly across all wells of several immunoSEQ 96-well plates, and each plate served as one replicate. For sorted subsets, each replicate PCR was loaded with 200 to 250 ng genomic DNA, equivalent to about 30,000 T cell genomes. The purified libraries were quantified using a Qubit 3.0 fluorometer, sized with a Bioanalyzer 2100, and then quantified again using the KAPA Library Quantification kit. Every immunoSEQ 96-well plate was sequenced on a dedicated single-read 150-cycle Illumina NextSeq 550 flow cell. The published analysis was carried out like this. Because the immunoSEQ output held only junctional sequences and lacked quality scores, the filtering could not match the filtering applied to full-length reads. To assign V/J genes and CDR3, sequences were annotated against IMGT germline references using PyIR, a Python wrapper for IgBLAST v1.9. Reads were removed for weak V/J assignments (E-value above 1e-6), missing CDR3, stop codons, out-of-frame junctions, or ambiguous translated residues. V3J clonotypes were defined as sequences sharing an identical inferred V gene, J gene, and CDR3 amino acid sequence. Percentage overlap between repertoires was computed as shared unique clonotypes divided by the size of the smaller repertoire. RTK rarefaction, the Chao1 estimator, and Recon v2.1 estimates of unobserved clonotypes were used to assess repertoire richness. Generation probabilities for all TCRbeta clonotypes obtained by the gDNA method from several donors were computed using OLGA. What TCRdb holds here is the immuneACCESS table cut down to in-frame rearrangements. Part of the clones is not present; checked against another copy, under half of the missing clones reflect an unresolved V gene, and the others are unexplained. D and trimming were read from the DNA, whereas the V and J calls and clone size are those reported in that table. Here the sample has about 2 million clones; roughly 94% occur a single time. Roughly 1.1% of the sample lies in the top ten.

For the CD8 naive samples, CD45RO-negative cells were positively selected for CCR7, yielding a CD45RA+CCR7+ population from which TemRA cells were excluded. Healthy HIV-negative adults with no recently reported acute infections or vaccinations were included as donors. Every donor was a Caucasian adult residing in Nashville, Tennessee, USA. Blood was obtained by leukapheresis, after which PBMCs were separated by Ficoll-Histopaque density gradient centrifugation and cryopreserved in liquid nitrogen vapor phase. Analytical flow cytometry was used to check the purity and quantity of every magnetically sorted T cell population. From each sorted fraction, genomic DNA was isolated and quantified by UV absorbance on a Nanodrop 2000c. This clone is a singleton in its sample. This receptor's antigen is unknown. No much larger clone is present one base from it, and per-base qualities are unavailable. Sequenced: naive CD8+ T cells sorted from blood. In light of the paper, this sample's cell subset or site label describes: CD45RA+CCR7+. This TCR derives from a man between 18 and 35 years old in good health.

The DNA sequence is as follows: TGTGCCAGCAGCCCCGGAGGGAGTAACACTGAAGCTTTCTTT. This is translated as CASSPGGSNTEAFF. This sequence uses TRBV7-6 and TRBJ1-1; the D gene is not confidently resolved. V is clipped by 5 bases and J by 2 bases, and the sequence between their germline boundaries is 12 bases long. For CDR1 and CDR2, the germline V gene lists SGHVS and FNYEAQ. From the cysteine through the phenylalanine, the CDR3 covers 14 amino acids. Only the CDR3 portion is preserved as DNA: 42 bases, with reading frame beginning at the first base.